The rows below give T cell receptor beta chains drawn from one sample of a study of cytomegalovirus exposure and HLA in healthy donors. Here immunoSEQ multiplex PCR was the method, and the copy in TCRdb shows in-frame clones only, minus some. The profile shows around 120,000 clones, 74% of them singletons. The sample was PBMCs. The receptors originated from a man in his fifties or sixties in good health and CMV-seropositive. CDR3s include the opening cysteine and the closing phenylalanine or tryptophan. Fields, in order: J gene, V gene, D gene, clone size, CDR3 protein, CDR3 DNA. The D gene is left open where the match is weak. For some rows the clone size is stated as once, few or many, or as a class when expanded; others skip it.

j_call: TRBJ1-5
v_call: TRBV27
d_call: .
clone_size: .
cdr3_aa: CASSPLGQFNQPQHF
cdr3_nt: TGTGCCAGCAGTCCTCTAGGACAGTTCAATCAGCCCCAGCATTTT

j_call: TRBJ2-7
v_call: TRBV7-7
d_call: .
clone_size: .
cdr3_aa: CASSLDIF
cdr3_nt: TGTGCCAGCAGCTTAGATATCTTC

j_call: TRBJ2-1
v_call: TRBV5-4
d_call: .
clone_size: .
cdr3_aa: CASSLGGSSYNEQFF
cdr3_nt: TGTGCCAGCAGCTTGGGAGGAAGCTCCTACAATGAGCAGTTCTTC

j_call: TRBJ1-5
v_call: TRBV6-1
d_call: .
clone_size: .
cdr3_aa: CASSRQTNQPQHF
cdr3_nt: TGTGCCAGCAGTCGACAGACTAATCAGCCCCAGCATTTT

j_call: TRBJ2-1
v_call: TRBV5-4
d_call: .
clone_size: .
cdr3_aa: CASSLGQYEQFF
cdr3_nt: TGTGCCAGCAGCTTGGGACAGTATGAGCAGTTCTTC

j_call: TRBJ1-2
v_call: TRBV10-3
d_call: .
clone_size: .
cdr3_aa: CAISDRGYYGYTF
cdr3_nt: TGTGCCATCAGTGACCGGGGATACTATGGCTACACCTTC

j_call: TRBJ2-5
v_call: TRBV30
d_call: .
clone_size: .
cdr3_aa: CAWEKQGEETQYF
cdr3_nt: TGTGCCTGGGAGAAACAGGGAGAAGAGACCCAGTACTTC

j_call: TRBJ1-2
v_call: TRBV2
d_call: .
clone_size: few
cdr3_aa: CASSVQERGGYTF
cdr3_nt: TGTGCCAGCAGCGTACAGGAACGAGGTGGCTACACCTTC

j_call: TRBJ2-1
v_call: TRBV6-1
d_call: .
clone_size: .
cdr3_aa: CASSDEGRIYNEQFF
cdr3_nt: TGTGCCAGCAGTGACGAGGGCCGCATCTACAATGAGCAGTTCTTC

j_call: TRBJ1-1
v_call: TRBV6-5
d_call: .
clone_size: once
cdr3_aa: CASSYSGGPRTAFF
cdr3_nt: TGTGCCAGCAGTTACTCTGGAGGTCCTCGTACAGCTTTCTTT

j_call: TRBJ2-7
v_call: TRBV5-1
d_call: .
clone_size: .
cdr3_aa: CASSLVRGQAYEQYF
cdr3_nt: TGCGCCAGCAGCTTGGTTCGGGGTCAGGCCTACGAGCAGTACTTC

j_call: TRBJ2-3
v_call: TRBV7-9
d_call: .
clone_size: .
cdr3_aa: CASRSGTTASTDTQYF
cdr3_nt: TGTGCCAGCAGGTCCGGGACAACCGCTAGCACAGATACGCAGTATTTT

j_call: TRBJ1-2
v_call: TRBV7-9
d_call: .
clone_size: .
cdr3_aa: CASSLASSGRGNYGYTF
cdr3_nt: TGTGCCAGCAGCTTAGCGTCGTCAGGGAGGGGTAACTATGGTTACACCTTC

j_call: TRBJ2-7
v_call: TRBV28
d_call: TRBD1
clone_size: .
cdr3_aa: CASSSPGTGGREQYF
cdr3_nt: TGTGCCAGCAGTTCCCCCGGGACAGGGGGTAGGGAGCAGTACTTC

j_call: TRBJ2-7
v_call: TRBV21-1
d_call: .
clone_size: .
cdr3_aa: CASSNPVDYTYEQYF
cdr3_nt: TGTGCCAGCAGCAACCCTGTAGACTACACCTACGAGCAGTACTTC

j_call: TRBJ2-7
v_call: TRBV7-8
d_call: .
clone_size: .
cdr3_aa: CASSPAGSEQYF
cdr3_nt: TGTGCCAGCAGCCCCGCGGGGAGCGAGCAGTACTTC

j_call: TRBJ2-5
v_call: TRBV5-1
d_call: TRBD2
clone_size: .
cdr3_aa: CASGGGPGETQYF
cdr3_nt: TGCGCCAGCGGGGGGGGACCCGGAGAGACCCAGTACTTC

j_call: TRBJ1-6
v_call: TRBV5-6
d_call: TRBD1
clone_size: few
cdr3_aa: CASSFGQGYEPLHF
cdr3_nt: TGTGCCAGCAGCTTCGGACAGGGGTATGAACCCCTCCACTTT

j_call: TRBJ1-1
v_call: TRBV5-1
d_call: .
clone_size: .
cdr3_aa: CASRSGGGYTEAFF
cdr3_nt: TGCGCCAGCAGGTCTGGGGGGGGGTACACTGAAGCTTTCTTT

j_call: TRBJ2-3
v_call: TRBV25-1
d_call: .
clone_size: .
cdr3_aa: CASSAWTAKGTDTQYF
cdr3_nt: TGTGCCAGCAGTGCTTGGACAGCCAAGGGCACAGATACGCAGTATTTT

j_call: TRBJ2-1
v_call: TRBV27
d_call: .
clone_size: once
cdr3_aa: CASSINRNEQFF
cdr3_nt: TGTGCCAGCAGTATCAACAGAAATGAGCAGTTCTTC

j_call: TRBJ2-7
v_call: TRBV7-6
d_call: .
clone_size: .
cdr3_aa: CASSSSGLGYEQYF
cdr3_nt: TGTGCCAGCAGCTCGAGCGGGCTAGGCTACGAGCAGTACTTC

j_call: TRBJ1-4
v_call: TRBV5-1
d_call: .
clone_size: .
cdr3_aa: CASSLGTVLNEKLFF
cdr3_nt: TGCGCCAGCAGCTTGGGCACAGTCCTTAATGAAAAACTGTTTTTT

j_call: TRBJ1-1
v_call: TRBV5-1
d_call: TRBD1
clone_size: .
cdr3_aa: CASSWGQGGDTEAFF
cdr3_nt: TGCGCCAGCAGCTGGGGACAGGGCGGGGACACTGAAGCTTTCTTT

j_call: TRBJ2-2
v_call: TRBV7-3
d_call: TRBD2
clone_size: few
cdr3_aa: CASSLRGLGLGELFF
cdr3_nt: TGTGCCAGCAGCTTAAGAGGACTAGGGTTAGGGGAGCTGTTTTTT

j_call: TRBJ1-6
v_call: TRBV6-5
d_call: TRBD1
clone_size: .
cdr3_aa: CASSYSSRDRGSPLHF
cdr3_nt: TGTGCCAGCAGTTACTCCTCTAGAGACAGGGGATCACCCCTCCACTTT

j_call: TRBJ2-3
v_call: TRBV18
d_call: TRBD1
clone_size: few
cdr3_aa: CASSLPGDRGQDTQYF
cdr3_nt: TGTGCCAGCTCACTGCCGGGAGACAGGGGGCAGGATACGCAGTATTTT

j_call: TRBJ1-4
v_call: TRBV2
d_call: TRBD1
clone_size: .
cdr3_aa: CASRVDRGQEKLFF
cdr3_nt: TGTGCCAGCAGGGTAGACAGGGGGCAAGAAAAACTGTTTTTT

j_call: TRBJ2-7
v_call: TRBV7-8
d_call: TRBD2
clone_size: once
cdr3_aa: CASSLNAGRASYEQYF
cdr3_nt: TGTGCCAGCAGCTTAAATGCGGGGAGGGCCTCCTACGAGCAGTACTTC

j_call: TRBJ2-5
v_call: TRBV11-3
d_call: .
clone_size: .
cdr3_aa: CASSGDFQETQYF
cdr3_nt: TGTGCCAGCAGTGGGGACTTCCAAGAGACCCAGTACTTC

j_call: TRBJ1-6
v_call: TRBV27
d_call: .
clone_size: .
cdr3_aa: CASSFSAGLSSYNSPLHF
cdr3_nt: TGTGCCAGCAGTTTCTCGGCAGGGCTGAGCTCCTATAATTCACCCCTCCACTTT

j_call: TRBJ2-1
v_call: TRBV7-3
d_call: TRBD2
clone_size: .
cdr3_aa: CASSPPGLAGVNEQFF
cdr3_nt: TGTGCCAGCAGCCCTCCGGGACTAGCGGGAGTCAATGAGCAGTTCTTC

j_call: TRBJ2-5
v_call: TRBV13
d_call: .
clone_size: .
cdr3_aa: CASSSEGQGGETQYF
cdr3_nt: TGTGCCAGCAGCTCCGAGGGTCAGGGGGGAGAGACCCAGTACTTC

j_call: TRBJ1-2
v_call: TRBV18
d_call: TRBD1
clone_size: .
cdr3_aa: CASSPGQGPYGYTF
cdr3_nt: TGTGCCAGCTCACCAGGACAGGGCCCCTATGGCTACACCTTC

j_call: TRBJ1-5
v_call: TRBV5-6
d_call: .
clone_size: .
cdr3_aa: CASSWGVSNQPQHF
cdr3_nt: TGTGCCAGCAGCTGGGGCGTTAGCAATCAGCCCCAGCATTTT

j_call: TRBJ1-3
v_call: TRBV11-2
d_call: TRBD1
clone_size: .
cdr3_aa: CASSSTGGSGNTIYF
cdr3_nt: TGTGCCAGCAGCTCGACAGGGGGCTCTGGAAACACCATATATTTT

j_call: TRBJ1-2
v_call: TRBV2
d_call: .
clone_size: few
cdr3_aa: CASSGARLGYGYTF
cdr3_nt: TGTGCCAGCAGTGGGGCCAGGCTCGGCTATGGCTACACCTTC

j_call: TRBJ2-5
v_call: TRBV5-4
d_call: .
clone_size: .
cdr3_aa: CASSLTGTNQETQYF
cdr3_nt: TGTGCCAGCAGCCTCACCGGGACAAACCAAGAGACCCAGTACTTC

j_call: TRBJ2-7
v_call: TRBV5-1
d_call: .
clone_size: .
cdr3_aa: CASSLVPMGTAYEQYF
cdr3_nt: TGCGCCAGCAGCTTGGTCCCGATGGGGACTGCCTACGAGCAGTACTTC

j_call: TRBJ2-3
v_call: TRBV4-1
d_call: .
clone_size: .
cdr3_aa: CASSLQGLGTDTQYF
cdr3_nt: TGCGCCAGCAGCCTACAGGGCCTAGGAACAGATACGCAGTATTTT

j_call: TRBJ1-1
v_call: TRBV5-1
d_call: TRBD1
clone_size: once
cdr3_aa: CASSWDRGNTEAFF
cdr3_nt: TGCGCCAGCAGCTGGGACAGGGGAAATACTGAAGCTTTCTTT

j_call: TRBJ2-3
v_call: TRBV11-2
d_call: .
clone_size: .
cdr3_aa: CASSLTLEDTQYF
cdr3_nt: TGTGCCAGCAGCTTAACCCTGGAGGATACGCAGTATTTT

j_call: TRBJ2-1
v_call: TRBV11-2
d_call: TRBD2
clone_size: few
cdr3_aa: CASSLRTSGGLDEQFF
cdr3_nt: TGTGCCAGCAGCTTACGGACTAGCGGGGGGCTGGATGAGCAGTTCTTC

j_call: TRBJ1-1
v_call: TRBV19
d_call: .
clone_size: .
cdr3_aa: CASFTAGLTEAFF
cdr3_nt: TGTGCCAGTTTTACCGCGGGTTTGACTGAAGCTTTCTTT

j_call: TRBJ2-2
v_call: TRBV6-5
d_call: .
clone_size: .
cdr3_aa: CASRESFANTGELFF
cdr3_nt: TGTGCCAGCAGGGAGTCGTTCGCGAACACCGGGGAGCTGTTTTTT

j_call: TRBJ1-1
v_call: TRBV7-2
d_call: .
clone_size: .
cdr3_aa: CASSFGGDVMNTEAFF
cdr3_nt: TGTGCCAGCAGCTTTGGGGGGGACGTGATGAACACTGAAGCTTTCTTT

j_call: TRBJ1-2
v_call: TRBV5-1
d_call: TRBD1
clone_size: .
cdr3_aa: CASSLGTGLANYGYTF
cdr3_nt: TGCGCCAGCAGCCTCGGGACAGGGTTAGCTAACTATGGCTACACCTTC

j_call: TRBJ2-5
v_call: TRBV5-1
d_call: TRBD2
clone_size: .
cdr3_aa: CASSPGTSKETQYF
cdr3_nt: TGCGCCAGCAGCCCTGGGACTAGCAAAGAGACCCAGTACTTC

j_call: TRBJ2-7
v_call: TRBV4-1
d_call: TRBD1
clone_size: few
cdr3_aa: CASSQTQGRRYEQYF
cdr3_nt: TGCGCCAGCAGCCAAACACAGGGGAGAAGGTACGAGCAGTACTTC

j_call: TRBJ1-5
v_call: TRBV2
d_call: .
clone_size: few
cdr3_aa: CASSFGQLYQPQHF
cdr3_nt: TGTGCCAGCAGCTTCGGACAGTTATATCAGCCCCAGCATTTT

j_call: TRBJ2-2
v_call: TRBV2
d_call: .
clone_size: .
cdr3_aa: CASSIGDTNTGELFF
cdr3_nt: TGTGCCAGCAGTATAGGTGACACGAACACCGGGGAGCTGTTTTTT

j_call: TRBJ1-1
v_call: TRBV29-1
d_call: TRBD1
clone_size: .
cdr3_aa: CSVGHRGRNTEALF
cdr3_nt: TGCAGCGTCGGCCACAGGGGGCGCAACACTGAAGCTCTCTTT

j_call: TRBJ2-2
v_call: TRBV27
d_call: .
clone_size: few
cdr3_aa: CASSPNGRVTGELFF
cdr3_nt: TGTGCCAGCAGCCCCAACGGGAGAGTTACCGGGGAGCTGTTTTTT

j_call: TRBJ2-7
v_call: TRBV5-1
d_call: TRBD1
clone_size: .
cdr3_aa: CASSFLGTGQDEQYF
cdr3_nt: TGCGCCAGCAGCTTTCTCGGGACAGGGCAAGATGAGCAGTACTTC

j_call: TRBJ2-5
v_call: TRBV19
d_call: TRBD2
clone_size: once
cdr3_aa: CASSTTTPLAGGPGETQYF
cdr3_nt: TGTGCCAGTAGTACCACCACCCCACTAGCGGGAGGGCCAGGGGAGACCCAGTACTTC